These 7 T cell receptor beta chains share one sample of origin, sequenced in a study of blood T cell repertoires in COVID-19. TCRdb keeps only in-frame clones here, not all; method: immunoSEQ multiplex PCR. Among about 320,000 clones listed, 90% were seen once. Source material: PBMCs or T cells enriched from blood (not recorded which). These receptors were obtained from a woman in her 30s who had been exposed to COVID-19.

The rearrangement uses TRBV4-1 and TRBJ1-4, with 12 nucleotides matching TRBD1. V lost 4 bases, J lost 7 bases, and 7 bases stayed unmatched. Germline CDR1 MGHRA, CDR2 YSYEKL. The CDR3 covers 16 residues. CDR3 protein: CASSLFGTGGSEKLFF. The CDR3 bases are TGCGCCAGCAGCCTCTTTGGGACAGGGGGCTCTGAAAAACTGTTTTTT.

V usage is TRBV7-2 and J usage is TRBJ2-7, with D unclear. The V end lost 6 bases, the J end lost 2 bases, and 5 bases lay between the germline ends. CDR1 is SGHTA, CDR2 FQGNSA, per germline. This CDR3 spans 11 amino acids. The CDR3 loop is CASSQAYEQYF. The CDR3 nucleotides are TGTGCCAGCAGTCAGGCCTACGAGCAGTACTTC.

The rearrangement uses TRBV5-6 and TRBJ2-2, with 9 bases aligning to TRBD2. The V segment lost 4 bases and the J segment 4 bases; nucleotides outside the gene matches: 11. Germline loops: CDR1 SGHDT, CDR2 YYEEEE. This CDR3 has 17 amino acids. The CDR3 protein is CASSGRTSESPTGELFF. The CDR3 bases are TGTGCCAGCAGCGGGCGGACTAGCGAGTCACCCACCGGGGAGCTGTTTTTT.

The chain carries TRBV7-9 and TRBJ2-3, with D possibly TRBD1 on 5 matching bases. The germline V gene has CDR1 SEHNR and CDR2 FQNEAQ (reference sequence). V dropped 5 bases and J dropped 3 bases, with 15 bases sitting between them. The CDR3 covers 15 residues. In nucleotides, the CDR3 is TGTGCCAGCAGCCAGAGGTTCAGGGCGACAGATACGCAGTATTTT. Translation: CASSQRFRATDTQYF. The complete variable domain, with remaining parts taken from reference TRBV7-9 and TRBJ2-3, reads DTGVSQNPRHKITKRGQNVTFRCDPISEHNRLYWYRQTLGQGPEFLTYFQNEAQLEKSRLLSDRFSAERPKGSFSTLEIQRTEQGDSAMYLCASSQRFRATDTQYFGPGTRLTVL.

This chain links TRBV19 with TRBJ1-1, with D tentatively TRBD1 (5 bases). V lost 2 bases to trimming and J lost 8 bases, with 12 bases between them. Germline values: CDR1 LNHDA, CDR2 SQIVND (reference sequence). The CDR3 extends over 13 amino acids. The CDR3, as DNA: TGTGCCAGTAGTATAACCCCAGGGAAGGAAGCTTTCTTT. It yields the protein CASSITPGKEAFF.

The J gene is TRBJ2-1, the V gene TRBV5-1, with 8 bases that match TRBD1. The CDR3 runs 14 residues. Germline values: CDR1 SGHRS, CDR2 YFSETQ. V gave up 1 base and J gave up 8 bases; unmatched junction bases: 5. The CDR3 protein is CASSLLAGGHEQFF. CDR3 bases: TGCGCCAGCAGCTTGTTGGCAGGGGGCCATGAGCAGTTCTTC.

V gene TRBV11-1 combines with J gene TRBJ2-1; TRBD1 agrees at 7 bases. The length of the CDR3 is 14 residues. Germline lookup yields CDR1 SGHAT and CDR2 FQDESV (reference sequence). Losses at the gene ends were 4 bases for V and 8 bases for J; bases not matched to a gene: 8. The CDR3 nucleotides are TGTGCCAGCAGCTATCAGGGGGTTAAGGATGAGCAGTTCTTC. Protein sequence: CASSYQGVKDEQFF.